The clone carrying this T cell receptor (beta chain) was counted only a few times. As yet, its antigen is unknown. The source of the sample is a study of T cell responses to AZD1222 COVID-19 vaccine. Study-level findings and limits: Repertoire sampling occurred only after the peak T cell response. Recipients of AZD1222 seropositive at baseline numbered only five or six.

Data came from immunoSEQ multiplex PCR; TCRdb stores just in-frame clones and leaves some out. The table shows about 120,000 clones, with roughly 88% occurring only once. The sequences come from peripheral blood, collected on day 0 of MenACWY control vaccination. The origin of this receptor is an adult in good health.

CDR3 sequence (DNA): TGTGCCAGCAGCCCCAGACTTGAGGACCCCTACGAGCAGTACTTC. As protein: CASSPRLEDPYEQYF. The rearrangement uses TRBV9 and TRBJ2-7; D not resolved. V was clipped by 4 bases and J by 2 bases, with 16 bases between them. Germline V gene lookup returns CDR1 SGDLS and CDR2 YYNGEE. The CDR3 sequence is 15 residues long.